The present entry profiles one TCR beta chain with its context. The data were obtained in a study of blood T cell repertoires in COVID-19. Across the study: Sites across the United States, Italy and Spain contributed samples from acute and convalescent COVID-19. T cells, B-cell-depleted T cells, or PBMCs provided the cDNA or gDNA that served as material.

In the original analysis: Amplification from reference gene primers served as the basis for estimated nucleated cell counts. Using immunoSEQ multiplex PCR, the repertoire was profiled, and TCRdb retains in-frame clones only, with some absent. V and J calls and clone size follow that table, whereas D and trimming were derived from the DNA. Of about 26,000 clones listed, approximately 79% are singletons. There are 13 residues in the CDR3. Germline values: CDR1 SGHNT, CDR2 YENEEA. The V and J ends lost 0 bases and 6 bases respectively, with 9 bases between them. Sequencing used peripheral blood. This clonotype was sampled from an elderly man with active or convalescent COVID-19. The genes are TRBV11-3 and TRBJ2-7; D unclear. For the CDR3, the DNA is TGTGCCAGCAGCTTAGACAGGTTCTCCGAGCAGTACTTC. It is translated as CASSLDRFSEQYF.